Included here is one T cell receptor beta chain sequence, with context. This record comes from a study of T-cell reconstitution after alpha-beta-depleted transplantation in children. The germline gives CDR1 MNHEY, CDR2 SVGAGI. Trimming took off 2 bases at V and 6 bases at J, with 16 bases between the two ends. CDR3 length equals 15 residues. During its preparation, the TCRbeta library received unique molecular identifiers. TCRdb reprocessed the PCR reads via MiXCR and lists one record per CDR3 protein. Of 350,000 to 450,000 distinct CDR3 sequences listed, roughly 14% are singletons. V and J are TRBV6-5 and TRBJ1-2; no definite D call. Here the sequenced sample was PBMCs, taken from the stem cell graft. The receptor's source is a human donor who donated a stem cell graft to a child with Fanconi anemia. CDR3 DNA sequence: TGTGCCAGCAGTTACGACCCATTAGGGTTCGATGGCTACACCTTC. It yields the protein CASSYDPLGFDGYTF.